This is a list of T cell receptor beta chains from one sample in a study of cytomegalovirus exposure and HLA in healthy donors. Clones were sequenced by immunoSEQ multiplex PCR, and TCRdb holds only the in-frame ones, with some missing. The data show about 130,000 clones, around 75% seen once. The sample consisted of PBMCs. The receptor set was obtained from a man aged 30 to 39 in good health and CMV-seronegative. The CDR3 runs from the conserved cysteine through the conserved F or W. Rows give clone size only sometimes, using once, few, many, or a class for an expanded clone.

abundance: NA; v_gene: TRBV27; j_gene: TRBJ2-3; CDR3aa: CASRVAGATDTQYF
abundance: NA; v_gene: TRBV5-1; j_gene: TRBJ1-3; CDR3aa: CASSPYQGNTIYF
abundance: NA; v_gene: TRBV5-8; j_gene: TRBJ1-6; CDR3aa: CASSHRDISSSYNSPLHF
abundance: NA; v_gene: TRBV21-1; j_gene: TRBJ1-5; CDR3aa: CASSNRGQGNQPQHF
abundance: few; v_gene: TRBV6-6; j_gene: TRBJ2-5; CDR3aa: CASSYQVETQYF
abundance: NA; v_gene: TRBV9; j_gene: TRBJ1-3; CDR3aa: CASSVGGIGNTIYF
abundance: few; v_gene: TRBV30; j_gene: TRBJ2-6; CDR3aa: CAWTRESGANVLTF
abundance: NA; v_gene: TRBV2; j_gene: TRBJ1-2; CDR3aa: CANLPDRGLGGYTF
abundance: NA; v_gene: TRBV19; j_gene: TRBJ1-1; CDR3aa: CASNGPGLVNTEAFF
abundance: NA; v_gene: TRBV5-8; j_gene: TRBJ2-7; CDR3aa: CASSFGTTGSEQYF
abundance: NA; v_gene: TRBV7-3; j_gene: TRBJ1-1; CDR3aa: CASSLNAGDTEAFF
abundance: NA; v_gene: TRBV27; j_gene: TRBJ2-7; CDR3aa: CASSLFGSSYEQYF
abundance: NA; v_gene: TRBV6-7; j_gene: TRBJ2-1; CDR3aa: CASSYPRDSPKNEQFF
abundance: NA; v_gene: TRBV10-3; j_gene: TRBJ2-1; CDR3aa: CAIANLRQAGHNEQFF
abundance: NA; v_gene: TRBV9; j_gene: TRBJ2-1; CDR3aa: CASSAIAGSSYNEQFF
abundance: NA; v_gene: TRBV13; j_gene: TRBJ1-2; CDR3aa: CASSLRRETYGYTF
abundance: NA; v_gene: TRBV7-9; j_gene: TRBJ1-2; CDR3aa: CASSLGETGRTNGYTF
abundance: NA; v_gene: TRBV28; j_gene: TRBJ1-4; CDR3aa: CASSFSGGATNEKLFF
abundance: NA; v_gene: TRBV7-2; j_gene: TRBJ1-6; CDR3aa: CASSFGGVHNSPLHF
abundance: NA; v_gene: TRBV5-1; j_gene: TRBJ1-1; CDR3aa: CASSKGQAAEAFF
abundance: NA; v_gene: TRBV6-5; j_gene: TRBJ1-2; CDR3aa: CASSPDRGGYGYTF
abundance: once; v_gene: TRBV30; j_gene: TRBJ1-5; CDR3aa: CAWSGGGQPQHF
abundance: NA; v_gene: TRBV11-1; j_gene: TRBJ2-5; CDR3aa: CASSLNGQRAQETQYF
abundance: few; v_gene: TRBV30; j_gene: TRBJ2-7; CDR3aa: CAWKGDLYEQYF
abundance: few; v_gene: TRBV28; j_gene: TRBJ1-6; CDR3aa: CASRRTGVVSPLHF
abundance: NA; v_gene: TRBV4-1; j_gene: TRBJ2-7; CDR3aa: CASRPTSNIPYEQYF
abundance: NA; v_gene: TRBV6-5; j_gene: TRBJ2-7; CDR3aa: CASSYSGEWYF
abundance: NA; v_gene: TRBV4-1; j_gene: TRBJ2-5; CDR3aa: CASSPASGGAYNIETQYF
abundance: NA; v_gene: TRBV15; j_gene: TRBJ2-3; CDR3aa: CATSRDRSDTQYF
abundance: NA; v_gene: TRBV29-1; j_gene: TRBJ1-1; CDR3aa: CSVDEVAEAFF
abundance: NA; v_gene: TRBV5-1; j_gene: TRBJ1-1; CDR3aa: CASTGGGFSEAFF
abundance: NA; v_gene: TRBV7-7; j_gene: TRBJ2-1; CDR3aa: CASSLGVSGAYNEQFF
abundance: NA; v_gene: TRBV27; j_gene: TRBJ1-2; CDR3aa: CASTSNSLYGYTF
abundance: NA; v_gene: TRBV2; j_gene: TRBJ1-6; CDR3aa: CATGTGIHSPLHF
abundance: NA; v_gene: TRBV28; j_gene: TRBJ1-1; CDR3aa: CASTQGQGGAEAFF
abundance: few; v_gene: TRBV7-9; j_gene: TRBJ2-5; CDR3aa: CASSPGSGSFQETQYF
abundance: NA; v_gene: TRBV7-9; j_gene: TRBJ2-1; CDR3aa: CASSSRLGSYNEQFF
abundance: NA; v_gene: TRBV30; j_gene: TRBJ1-2; CDR3aa: CAWSDGGDRNYGYTF
abundance: once; v_gene: TRBV4-3; j_gene: TRBJ2-7; CDR3aa: CASSQDSSYEQYF
abundance: NA; v_gene: TRBV7-2; j_gene: TRBJ2-7; CDR3aa: CASSSTWTSGVVSEQYF
abundance: NA; v_gene: TRBV4-1; j_gene: TRBJ1-1; CDR3aa: CASSQDRGRGNTEAFF
abundance: once; v_gene: TRBV28; j_gene: TRBJ2-7; CDR3aa: CASSFAYRFDRRYEQYF
abundance: NA; v_gene: TRBV10-3; j_gene: TRBJ2-7; CDR3aa: CAISVEPPGVEQYF
abundance: NA; v_gene: TRBV9; j_gene: TRBJ2-3; CDR3aa: CASSGPQGRTLDTQYF
abundance: NA; v_gene: TRBV30; j_gene: TRBJ2-2; CDR3aa: CAWSVRRGSGELFF
abundance: NA; v_gene: TRBV7-3; j_gene: TRBJ2-3; CDR3aa: CASSLTTGSGSTDTQYF
abundance: NA; v_gene: TRBV6-5; j_gene: TRBJ2-1; CDR3aa: CASSLNNEQFF
abundance: once; v_gene: TRBV30; j_gene: TRBJ2-7; CDR3aa: CAWSLQGYEQYF
abundance: NA; v_gene: TRBV28; j_gene: TRBJ1-1; CDR3aa: CASSLVAVEAFF
abundance: NA; v_gene: TRBV9; j_gene: TRBJ1-1; CDR3aa: CASSLNSGNTEAFF
abundance: NA; v_gene: TRBV5-1; j_gene: TRBJ2-7; CDR3aa: CASSGPQGVLDEQYF
abundance: NA; v_gene: TRBV7-9; j_gene: TRBJ2-7; CDR3aa: CASSLGSGINYEQYF
abundance: few; v_gene: TRBV4-3; j_gene: TRBJ2-1; CDR3aa: CASSQDRSLGLAANHEQFF
abundance: few; v_gene: TRBV28; j_gene: TRBJ1-3; CDR3aa: CASSFHSTIYF
abundance: few; v_gene: TRBV5-6; j_gene: TRBJ1-5; CDR3aa: CASSLGGQGGQPQHF